Sequencing of this T cell receptor (beta chain) was carried out in a study of OX40 agonist ivuxolimab in advanced cancers. Looking at the study overall: Ivuxolimab was a fully human IgG2 agonistic monoclonal antibody targeting the costimulatory receptor OX40 (CD134). Intravenous ivuxolimab was administered to patients every 2 weeks at six dose levels: 0.01, 0.1, 0.3, 1.5, 3 and 10 mg/kg. Of the roughly 54 dose-escalation patients, hepatocellular carcinoma was present in 19, melanoma in roughly 15, renal cell carcinoma in 9 and head and neck cancer in 9. In the dose-escalation cohort, 82.7% of patients were male, and the mean age was approximately 60 years, with a range of roughly 20 to 80. Prior anti-PD-1, anti-PD-L1 or anti-CTLA-4 therapy was permitted, and 30% to 45% of dose-escalation patients had received checkpoint inhibitors. Three dose-escalation patients achieved partial responses, one with hepatocellular carcinoma and two with cutaneous melanoma. The purpose of peripheral TCRbeta sequencing was to test whether ivuxolimab changed TCR sequence diversity and led to clonal T-cell expansion. The paper reports the monotherapy dose-escalation portion (N of about 50 patients) of the phase I ivuxolimab trial. Results and caveats for the whole study, not just this receptor: On average, CD8+ T cells showed more expanded clones than CD4+ T cells after ivuxolimab. In partial responders in the 0.1-3.0 mg/kg groups, normalized peripheral clonal expansion was found to be among the lowest, especially among CD8+ T cells. The antigen specificity of the peripheral T cells that underwent clonal expansion was not determined. At doses from 0.1 to 3.0 mg/kg, clonal expansion was seen in both CD4+ and CD8+ blood T cells between baseline and week 6. Low levels of normalized T-cell clonal expansion were also seen in some nonresponding patients.

The trial excluded patients who had a history of autoimmune disease or were on systemic immunosuppression. Peripheral blood for TCR sequencing was collected from all dose cohorts at baseline, on cycle 4 day 1, and on cycle 7 day 1. The samples were taken from a phase I, first-in-human, multicenter, open-label dose-escalation trial of ivuxolimab. Adults with locally advanced or metastatic melanoma, renal cell, hepatocellular, or head and neck squamous cell carcinoma were enrolled in the trial. CD4+ and CD8+ T cells were sorted separately from peripheral blood before TCR sequencing. Measured from the cysteine to the phenylalanine, the CDR3 is 15 residues long. Only the CDR3 portion is preserved as DNA: 45 bases, with reading frame beginning at the first base. From a lookup of the germline V gene, CDR1 and CDR2 are MNHNS and SASEGT. The germline ends are 18 bases apart after V is trimmed by 7 bases and J by 4 bases.

Worth noting for this clone: Its antigen specificity is not known. The input lacks base qualities; no much larger clone sits a single base away.

Genomic DNA was extracted from sorted cells for sequencing of the TCRbeta CDR3 region. The immunoSEQ Assay was used for sequencing of TCRbeta CDR3 regions. TCRdb carries this immuneACCESS record with in-frame sequences only. Its versions omit some clonotypes, under half of them owing to an unresolved V gene in the studies checked, with the rest unexplained. Counted in this sample were 77,000 or so clones; 85% to 95% of them appeared once. The leading ten clones occupy around 0.3% of the sample. The receptor was derived from an adult with an advanced solid tumor such as melanoma, head and neck, liver or kidney cancer. The sequences come from CD4+ or CD8+ T cells sorted from blood, collected in a trial of the OX40 agonist ivuxolimab. The V and J segments used are TRBV6-1 and TRBJ2-3; TRBD2 is perhaps the D gene, given 5 matching bases. CDR3 loop: CASTRLAPLADTQYF. The nucleotide sequence is given as TGTGCCAGCACTCGCCTAGCACCCCTGGCAGATACGCAGTATTTT.